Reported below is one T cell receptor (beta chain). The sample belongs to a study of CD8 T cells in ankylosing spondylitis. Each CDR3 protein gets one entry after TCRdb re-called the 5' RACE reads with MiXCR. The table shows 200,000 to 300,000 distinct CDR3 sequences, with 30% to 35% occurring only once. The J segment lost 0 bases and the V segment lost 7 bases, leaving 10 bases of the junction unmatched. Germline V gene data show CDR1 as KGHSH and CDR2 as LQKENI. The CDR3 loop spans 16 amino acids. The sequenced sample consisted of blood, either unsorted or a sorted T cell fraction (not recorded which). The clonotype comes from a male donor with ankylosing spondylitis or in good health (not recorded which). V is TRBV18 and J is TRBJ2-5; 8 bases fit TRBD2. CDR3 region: CASCASGGQYQETQYF. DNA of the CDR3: TGTGCCAGCTGCGCCAGCGGGGGCCAGTACCAAGAGACCCAGTACTTC.